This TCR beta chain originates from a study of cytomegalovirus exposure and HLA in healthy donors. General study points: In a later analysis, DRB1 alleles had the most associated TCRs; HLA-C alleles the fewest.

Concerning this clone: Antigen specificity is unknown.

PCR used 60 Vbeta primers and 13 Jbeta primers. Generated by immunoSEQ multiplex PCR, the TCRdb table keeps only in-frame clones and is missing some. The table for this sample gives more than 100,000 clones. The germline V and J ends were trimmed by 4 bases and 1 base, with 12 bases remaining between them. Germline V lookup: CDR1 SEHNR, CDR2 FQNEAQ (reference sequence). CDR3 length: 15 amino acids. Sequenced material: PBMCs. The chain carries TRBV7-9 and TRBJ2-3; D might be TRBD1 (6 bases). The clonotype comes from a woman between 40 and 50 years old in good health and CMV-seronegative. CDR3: CASSSDSRGTDTQYF. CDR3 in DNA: TGTGCCAGCAGCTCGGACAGCAGAGGCACAGATACGCAGTATTTT.